This T cell receptor (beta chain) was recovered during a study of blood T cells in healthy people across ages. A J-beta primer mix and a sample-barcoded 5' primer were used in a second PCR of roughly 7 to 12 cycles. Each cDNA molecule was tagged by a template-switch adaptor with 12 random nucleotides. Each CDR3 protein is one row after TCRdb ran MiXCR on the 5' RACE reads. This table holds 1.5 million to 1.8 million distinct CDR3 sequences, roughly two fifths found once. This clonotype was observed a few times. Its specificity is unknown. Study findings and constraints: More naive CD4+ cells and higher diversity were found in long-lived than in aged donors.

This clonotype originated in a woman aged 18-29 years in good health. The sample taken for sequencing was blood.

CDR3 nucleotide sequence: TGTGCCAGCAGTAAGCCCATCCGACCCCCAGTGGACGATACGCAGTATTTT. Translated: CASSKPIRPPVDDTQYF. V gene TRBV27 combines with J gene TRBJ2-3; no clear D. The CDR3 extends over 17 amino acids. Trimming took off 5 bases at V and 6 bases at J, with 24 bases between the two ends. The germline gives CDR1 MNHEY, CDR2 SMNVEV (reference sequence).